This T cell receptor (beta chain) was documented in a study of radiation and T cells in renal cell carcinoma. The time point is: blood 2 weeks post-SBRT. Documented treatment: 15 Gy SBRT to primary tumor, nephrectomy 4 weeks later. The repertoire was sequenced with immunoSEQ multiplex PCR; TCRdb's copy has only in-frame clones and lacks some. The table shows around 86,000 clones, with around 86% occurring only once. The CDR3 is made up of 13 amino acids. Germline assignment: CDR1 MDHEN and CDR2 SYDVKM. Trimming pared 7 bases from V and 2 bases from J, leaving 12 bases between. This chain connects TRBV28 to TRBJ2-7; D possibly matches TRBD1 or TRBD2 (7 bases each). The receptor was derived from a woman between 50 and 59 years old with renal cell carcinoma. Material: blood, obtained from a patient whose treatment included radiotherapy and nephrectomy. CDR3 DNA: TGTGCCAGCACCGGGGGGACAGCCTACGAGCAGTACTTC. Its protein product is CASTGGTAYEQYF.